Listed here are 20 T cell receptor beta chains from one sample, sequenced in a study of blood T cell dynamics during melanoma immunotherapy. The time point: pre-treatment baseline. Generated by immunoSEQ multiplex PCR, the TCRdb table keeps only in-frame clones and is missing some. The sample lists 6,600 or so clones, roughly 75% occurring once. The input for sequencing was blood, taken from a patient treated with checkpoint blockade. The origin of the receptors is a human donor with melanoma.

The genes are TRBV19 and TRBJ1-1; D gene uncertain. This CDR3 is built from 12 residues. Trimming stripped 1 base from V and 8 bases from J, with 8 bases between. CDR1 is LNHDA and CDR2 is SQIVND in the germline V gene (reference sequence). The CDR3 sequence: CASSIGRLEAFF. CDR3 in DNA: TGTGCCAGTAGTATAGGCAGACTGGAAGCTTTCTTT.

The J gene is TRBJ2-1, the V gene TRBV14, with TRBD2 matching 16 bases. This CDR3 has 17 amino acids. The J segment lost 5 bases and the V segment lost 3 bases, leaving 4 bases of the junction unmatched. In germline, CDR1 is SGHDN, CDR2 FVKESK. The CDR3: CASSHPGLAGGNNEQFF. CDR3 DNA: TGTGCCAGCAGCCACCCGGGACTAGCGGGGGGGAACAATGAGCAGTTCTTC.

The V gene is TRBV11-1, the J gene TRBJ1-2; D not resolved. There are 11 residues in the CDR3. Trimming took off 4 bases at V and 8 bases at J, with 8 bases between the two ends. The germline V gene encodes CDR1 SGHAT and CDR2 FQDESV (reference sequence). CDR3 sequence (DNA): TGTGCCAGCAGCTCCCTTTGGGGCTACACCTTC. Its translation is CASSSLWGYTF.

This clone was detected only a few times. The chain recombines TRBV21-1 with TRBJ1-1. TRBV21-1 is flagged as a pseudogene. CDR3 length equals 13 residues. The CDR3 protein is CASATHMNTEAFF. In DNA, the CDR3 is TGTGCCAGCGCTACCCACATGAACACTGAAGCTTTCTTT.

The CDR3 loop reads CASSLTDTGELFF. In nucleotides, the CDR3 is TGCGCCAGCAGCTTGACAGACACCGGGGAGCTGTTTTTT. The V gene is TRBV5-1, the J gene TRBJ2-2, with D uncertain. Trimming took off 1 base at V and 3 bases at J, with 4 bases between the two ends. In germline, CDR1 is SGHRS, CDR2 YFSETQ. CDR3 length: 13 amino acids.

V and J are TRBV5-1 and TRBJ2-5; the match to TRBD2 covers 11 bases. Germline V gives CDR1 SGHRS, CDR2 YFSETQ. The V gene end was trimmed by 4 bases and the J gene end by 5 bases; junction bases not matched to a gene: 7. There are 15 residues in the CDR3. CDR3 region: CASSARLAGRETQYF. The CDR3 nucleotides are TGCGCCAGCAGCGCCCGACTAGCGGGACGGGAGACCCAGTACTTC.

The rearrangement links TRBV10-1 to TRBJ2-3; D is unresolved. The CDR3 is made up of 13 amino acids. V was trimmed by 10 bases and J by 1 base, leaving 12 bases between them. The germline CDR1 and CDR2 sequences are WNHNN and SYGVQD (reference sequence). CDR3 coding DNA: TGCGCCACCGAGCCCGCTGGCACAGATACGCAGTATTTT. It codes for CATEPAGTDTQYF.

This chain joins TRBV7-3 and TRBJ2-3; TRBD2 agrees at 9 bases. The CDR3 is 15 amino acids. V was clipped by 2 bases and J by 5 bases; unmatched bases: 5. Germline V CDR1 and CDR2: SGHTA, FQGTGA. The DNA for the CDR3 is TGTGCCAGCAGCTTAGGGCTAGCGGGATTAGATACGCAGTATTTT. This codes for CASSLGLAGLDTQYF.

This rearrangement joins TRBV15 to TRBJ2-2, with 9 bases fitting TRBD1. Germline CDR1 LNHNV, CDR2 YYDKDF (reference sequence). V lost 8 bases and J lost 3; bases outside the gene matches: 7. This CDR3 is built from 15 residues. CDR3 DNA sequence: TGTGCCACCTCGGGGGACAGGGTCTACACCGGGGAGCTGTTTTTT. It encodes CATSGDRVYTGELFF.

The V call is TRBV5-1, the J call TRBJ1-2, with D possibly TRBD1 on 5 matching bases. The CDR3 loop spans 13 amino acids. Trimming removed 3 bases from V and 5 bases from J, with 11 bases in between. CDR1 and CDR2 from the germline V gene are SGHRS and YFSETQ. CDR3 sequence: CASSWGTAYGYTF. In nucleotides, the CDR3 is TGCGCCAGCAGCTGGGGGACTGCATATGGCTACACCTTC.

Note on this clone: This probably arose from a read error, given a far larger clone one base away. This chain links TRBV5-5 with TRBJ1-2; a weak D match, TRBD1 (5 bases). The CDR3 contains 14 residues. The germline CDR1 and CDR2 sequences are SGHKS and YYEKEE (reference sequence). Trimming removed 0 bases at V and 4 bases at J, with 10 bases between. The CDR3 coding sequence is TGTGCCAGCAGCTTGGGGGGGTACCCCTATGGCTACACCTTC. Its translation is CASSLGGYPYGYTF.

The genes are TRBV21-1 and TRBJ2-7; TRBD1 is the table's D call and was not checked against the DNA. TRBV21-1 counts as a pseudogene. The CDR3 runs to 14 residues. The CDR3 reads CASSGRDKTYEQYF. The CDR3 coding sequence is TGTGCCAGCAGCGGCCGGGACAAGACCTACGAGCAGTACTTC.

The J gene is TRBJ2-7, the V gene TRBV7-9; no definite D call. CDR3 length: 13 amino acids. CDR1 is SEHNR and CDR2 is FQNEAQ in the germline V gene (reference sequence). V lost 1 base to trimming and J lost 7 bases, with 11 bases between them. CDR3 nucleotides: TGTGCCAGCAGCTTAGACGGGCCGTGGGAGCAGTACTTC. Translation: CASSLDGPWEQYF.

This chain links TRBV11-2 with TRBJ1-1, with 7 bases fitting TRBD1. CDR3 length equals 15 residues. Looked up from germline, CDR1 is SGHAT and CDR2 is FQNNGV. Germline trimming cut 0 bases from V and 5 bases from J; bases unmatched to any gene: 6. The CDR3 nucleotides are TGTGCCAGCAGCTTAGATTCAGGGGGGGGGACTGAAGCTTTCTTT. Protein: CASSLDSGGGTEAFF.

J is TRBJ2-1 and V is TRBV11-2, with 7 bases identical to TRBD2. Germline V gene data show CDR1 as SGHAT and CDR2 as FQNNGV. CDR3 length: 16 amino acids. The V gene end was trimmed by 1 base and the J gene end by 6 bases; junction bases not matched to a gene: 9. The CDR3 protein is CASSLARALAVNEQFF. The DNA of the CDR3 is TGTGCCAGCAGCTTAGCCCGCGCTCTAGCGGTCAATGAGCAGTTCTTC. The full variable domain, rest sourced from reference TRBV11-2 and TRBJ2-1, is EAGVAQSPRYKIIEKRQSVAFWCNPISGHATLYWYQQILGQGPKLLIQFQNNGVVDDSQLPKDRFSAERLKGVDSTLKIQPAKLEDSAVYLCASSLARALAVNEQFFGPGTRLTVL.

The chain couples TRBV6-1 to TRBJ2-5, with 9 bases identical to TRBD2. V dropped 8 bases and J dropped 5; count of bases not matched to a gene: 12. The CDR3 sequence is 15 residues long. CDR1 and CDR2 (germline): MNHNS, SASEGT. The CDR3 reads CASELSGGPKETQYF. CDR3 bases: TGTGCCAGCGAATTAAGCGGGGGGCCCAAGGAGACCCAGTACTTC.

The chain has TRBV2 and TRBJ1-2; D gene ambiguous. The V and J ends lost 6 bases and 8 bases respectively, with 13 bases between them. This CDR3 has 12 amino acids. Germline CDR1 reads SNHLY; CDR2 reads FYNNEI. This CDR3 is CASSLNWAGYTF. DNA for the CDR3: TGTGCCAGCAGCCTAAATTGGGCCGGCTACACCTTC.

V gene TRBV6-5 combines with J gene TRBJ1-1, with TRBD1 matching over 10 bases. CDR3 size: 15 residues. J gave up 3 bases and V 3 bases, and 4 bases lay outside the gene matches. Germline loops: CDR1 MNHEY, CDR2 SVGAGI. The CDR3 region has the DNA TGTGCCAGCAGTTATACGGACAGGGGGGACACTGAAGCTTTCTTT. Translation: CASSYTDRGDTEAFF.

The V and J genes are TRBV2 and TRBJ1-5; D not resolved. Germline assignment: CDR1 SNHLY and CDR2 FYNNEI. CDR3 size: 14 residues. Trimming shortened V by 0 bases and J by 0 bases, and 3 bases separated the two germline ends. CDR3 residues: CASSEALSNQPQHF. DNA of the CDR3: TGTGCCAGCAGTGAAGCCCTTAGCAATCAGCCCCAGCATTTT. The full variable domain, in which reference TRBV2 and TRBJ1-5 provide the parts outside the CDR3, is EPEVTQTPSHQVTQMGQEVILRCVPISNHLYFYWYRQILGQKVEFLVSFYNNEISEKSEIFDDQFSVERPDGSNFTLKIRSTKLEDSAMYFCASSEALSNQPQHFGDGTRLSIL.

The genes are TRBV29-1 and TRBJ2-3; TRBD2 is a possible D gene (7 bases). Germline values: CDR1 SQVTM, CDR2 ANQGSEA. The V and J ends lost 3 bases and 6 bases respectively, with 16 bases between them. This CDR3 is built from 14 residues. DNA of the CDR3: TGCAGCGTTGATCGGGGGGCGAGAACGGATACGCAGTATTTT. Its protein product is CSVDRGARTDTQYF.